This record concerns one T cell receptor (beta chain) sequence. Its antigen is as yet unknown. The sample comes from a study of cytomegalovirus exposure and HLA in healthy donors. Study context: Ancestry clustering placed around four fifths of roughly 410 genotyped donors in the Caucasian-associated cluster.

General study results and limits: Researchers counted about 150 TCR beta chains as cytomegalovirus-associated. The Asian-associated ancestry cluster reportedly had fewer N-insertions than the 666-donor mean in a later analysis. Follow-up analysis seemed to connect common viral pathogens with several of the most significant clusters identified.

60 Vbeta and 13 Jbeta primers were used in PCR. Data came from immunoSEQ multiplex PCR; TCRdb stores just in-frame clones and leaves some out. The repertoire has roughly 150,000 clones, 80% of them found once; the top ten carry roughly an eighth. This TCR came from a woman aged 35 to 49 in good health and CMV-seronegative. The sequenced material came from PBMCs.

For the CDR3, the DNA is TGCGCCAGCAGTTACCAAACTCCCGGGACAGGGAAGGGGGGGAACACTGAAGCTTTCTTT. It yields the protein CASSYQTPGTGKGGNTEAFF. The J gene is TRBJ1-1, the V gene TRBV23-1, with TRBD1 matching over 9 bases. TRBV23-1 is designated an ORF whose function remains uncertain. V lost 5 bases to trimming and J lost 1 base; unmatched junction nucleotides: 20. The CDR3 is 20 amino acids.